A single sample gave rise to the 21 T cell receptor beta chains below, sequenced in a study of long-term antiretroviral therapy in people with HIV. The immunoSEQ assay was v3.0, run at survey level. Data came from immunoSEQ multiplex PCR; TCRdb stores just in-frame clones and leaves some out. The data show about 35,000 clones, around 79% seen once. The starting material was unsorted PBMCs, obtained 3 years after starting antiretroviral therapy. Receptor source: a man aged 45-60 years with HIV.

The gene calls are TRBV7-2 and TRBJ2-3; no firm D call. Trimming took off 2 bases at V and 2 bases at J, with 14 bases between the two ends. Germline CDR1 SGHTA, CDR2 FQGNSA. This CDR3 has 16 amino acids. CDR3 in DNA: TGTGCCAGCAGCTTATCTCTACGCGTACCCACAGATACGCAGTATTTT. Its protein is CASSLSLRVPTDTQYF. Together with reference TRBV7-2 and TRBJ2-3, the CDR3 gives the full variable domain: GAGVSQSPSNKVTEKGKDVELRCDPISGHTALYWYRQSLGQGLEFLIYFQGNSAPDKSGLPSDRFSAERTGGSVSTLTIQRTQQEDSAVYLCASSLSLRVPTDTQYFGPGTRLTVL.

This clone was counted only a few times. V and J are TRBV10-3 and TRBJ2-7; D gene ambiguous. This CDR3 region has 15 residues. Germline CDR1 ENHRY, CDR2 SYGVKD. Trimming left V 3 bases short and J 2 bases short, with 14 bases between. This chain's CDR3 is CAISEPGSHPYEQYF. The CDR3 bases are TGTGCCATCAGTGAACCGGGCTCACATCCCTACGAGCAGTACTTC.

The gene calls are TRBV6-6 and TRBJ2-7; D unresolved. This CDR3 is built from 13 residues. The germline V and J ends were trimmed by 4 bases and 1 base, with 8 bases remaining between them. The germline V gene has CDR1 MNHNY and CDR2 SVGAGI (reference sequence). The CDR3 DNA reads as TGTGCCAGCAGTTCCGGGCCATCCTACGAGCAGTACTTC. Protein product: CASSSGPSYEQYF.

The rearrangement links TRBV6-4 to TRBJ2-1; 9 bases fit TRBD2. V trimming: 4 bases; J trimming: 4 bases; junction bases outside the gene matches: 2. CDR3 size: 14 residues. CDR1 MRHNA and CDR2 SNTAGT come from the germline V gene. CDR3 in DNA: TGTGCCAGCAGTGCGCGGGGGGGATACAATGAGCAGTTCTTC. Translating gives CASSARGGYNEQFF.

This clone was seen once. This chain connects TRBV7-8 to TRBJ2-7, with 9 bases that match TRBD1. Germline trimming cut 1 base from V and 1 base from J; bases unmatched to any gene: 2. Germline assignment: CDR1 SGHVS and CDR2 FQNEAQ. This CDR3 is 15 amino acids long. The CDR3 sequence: CASSLGTGDSYEQYF. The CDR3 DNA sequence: TGTGCCAGCAGCTTAGGGACAGGGGATTCCTACGAGCAGTACTTC.

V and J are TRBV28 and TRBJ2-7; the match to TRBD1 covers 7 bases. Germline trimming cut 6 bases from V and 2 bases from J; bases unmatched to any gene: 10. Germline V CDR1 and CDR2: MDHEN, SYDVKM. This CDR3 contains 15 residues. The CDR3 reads CASSQASGGAYEQYF. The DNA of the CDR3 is TGTGCCAGCAGCCAAGCATCAGGGGGTGCCTACGAGCAGTACTTC.

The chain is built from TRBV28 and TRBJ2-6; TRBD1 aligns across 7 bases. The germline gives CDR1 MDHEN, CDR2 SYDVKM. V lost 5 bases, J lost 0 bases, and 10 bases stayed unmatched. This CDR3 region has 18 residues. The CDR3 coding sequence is TGTGCCAGCAGTACCTGGGACAGCGCCGGCTCTGGGGCCAACGTCCTGACTTTC. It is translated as CASSTWDSAGSGANVLTF.

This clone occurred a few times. The CDR3 here is CASSLGEKLFF. CDR3 DNA: TGTGCCAGCAGCTTAGGCGAAAAACTGTTTTTT. The gene calls are TRBV5-4 and TRBJ1-4; unclear D gene. Trimming shortened V by 2 bases and J by 8 bases, and 4 bases separated the two germline ends. CDR3 length: 11 residues. Germline values: CDR1 SGHNT, CDR2 YYREEE (reference sequence). The full variable domain, rest sourced from reference TRBV5-4 and TRBJ1-4, is ETGVTQSPTHLIKTRGQQVTLRCSSQSGHNTVSWYQQALGQGPQFIFQYYREEENGRGNFPPRFSGLQFPNYSSELNVNALELDDSALYLCASSLGEKLFFGSGTQLSVL.

As DNA, the CDR3 is TGCGCCAGCAGCTTGTATGGCGGTTCTAGCACAGATACGCAGTATTTT. Translating gives CASSLYGGSSTDTQYF. The chain recombines TRBV5-1 with TRBJ2-3; the D is unclear. CDR1 is SGHRS, CDR2 YFSETQ, per germline. The CDR3 length is 16 residues. V dropped 1 base and J dropped 0 bases, with 12 bases sitting between them.

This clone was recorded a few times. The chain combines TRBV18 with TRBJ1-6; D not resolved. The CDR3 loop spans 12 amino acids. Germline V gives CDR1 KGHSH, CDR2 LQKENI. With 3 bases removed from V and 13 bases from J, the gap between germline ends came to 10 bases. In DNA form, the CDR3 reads TGTGCCAGCTCACCGGGTACCGTCCCCCTCCACTTT. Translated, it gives CASSPGTVPLHF.

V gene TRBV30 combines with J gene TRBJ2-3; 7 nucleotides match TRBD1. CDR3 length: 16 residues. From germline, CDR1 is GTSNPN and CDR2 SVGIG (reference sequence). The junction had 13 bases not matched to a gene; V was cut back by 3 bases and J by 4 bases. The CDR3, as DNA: TGTGCCTGGAGAGGCTTATGGACAGGCGGCCCAGATACGCAGTATTTT. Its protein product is CAWRGLWTGGPDTQYF.

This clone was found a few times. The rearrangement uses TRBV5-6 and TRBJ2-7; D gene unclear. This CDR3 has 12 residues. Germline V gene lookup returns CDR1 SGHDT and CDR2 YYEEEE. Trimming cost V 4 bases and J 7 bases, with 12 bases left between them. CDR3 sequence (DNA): TGTGCCAGCAGCGCGGACCGTGGGGAGCAGTACTTC. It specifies CASSADRGEQYF. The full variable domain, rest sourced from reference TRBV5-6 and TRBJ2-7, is DAGVTQSPTHLIKTRGQQVTLRCSPKSGHDTVSWYQQALGQGPQFIFQYYEEEERQRGNFPDRFSGHQFPNYSSELNVNALLLGDSALYLCASSADRGEQYFGPGTRLTVT.

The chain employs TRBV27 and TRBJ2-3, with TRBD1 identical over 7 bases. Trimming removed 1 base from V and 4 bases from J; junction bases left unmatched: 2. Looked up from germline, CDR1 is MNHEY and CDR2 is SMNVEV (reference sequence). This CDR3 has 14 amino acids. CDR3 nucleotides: TGTGCCAGCAGTTTATATCAGGGGGCAGATACGCAGTATTTT. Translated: CASSLYQGADTQYF.

The CDR3 region has the DNA TGTGCCAGCAGTCCAGGAAGACGGGGGGAGGAGACCCAGTACTTC. Encoded protein: CASSPGRRGEETQYF. The chain has TRBV7-2 and TRBJ2-5; 7 bases line up with TRBD2. The CDR3 loop spans 15 amino acids. The V segment lost 6 bases and the J segment 5 bases; nucleotides outside the gene matches: 12. Per the germline V gene, CDR1 is SGHTA and CDR2 is FQGNSA.

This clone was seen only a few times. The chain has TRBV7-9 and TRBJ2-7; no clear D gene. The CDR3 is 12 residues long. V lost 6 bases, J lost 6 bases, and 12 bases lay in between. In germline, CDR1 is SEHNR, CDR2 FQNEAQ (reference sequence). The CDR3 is CASRGPRAEQYF. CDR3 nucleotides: TGTGCCAGCAGGGGCCCTAGAGCCGAGCAGTACTTC.

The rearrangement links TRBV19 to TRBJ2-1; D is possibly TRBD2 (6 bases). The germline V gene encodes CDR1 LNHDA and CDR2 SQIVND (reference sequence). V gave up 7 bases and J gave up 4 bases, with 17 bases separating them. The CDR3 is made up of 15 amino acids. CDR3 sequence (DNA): TGTGCCAGTAATAGGGCTAGCGTTAATTACAATGAGCAGTTCTTC. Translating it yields CASNRASVNYNEQFF. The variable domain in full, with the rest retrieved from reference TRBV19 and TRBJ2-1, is DGGITQSPKYLFRKEGQNVTLSCEQNLNHDAMYWYRQDPGQGLRLIYYSQIVNDFQKGDIAEGYSVSREKKESFPLTVTSAQKNPTAFYLCASNRASVNYNEQFFGPGTRLTVL.

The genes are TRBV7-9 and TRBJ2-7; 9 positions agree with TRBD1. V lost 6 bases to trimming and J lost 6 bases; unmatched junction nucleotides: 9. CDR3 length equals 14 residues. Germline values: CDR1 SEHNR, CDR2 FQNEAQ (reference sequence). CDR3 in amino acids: CASSFSGTGTEQYF. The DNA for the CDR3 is TGTGCCAGCAGTTTTTCCGGGACAGGGACCGAGCAGTACTTC.

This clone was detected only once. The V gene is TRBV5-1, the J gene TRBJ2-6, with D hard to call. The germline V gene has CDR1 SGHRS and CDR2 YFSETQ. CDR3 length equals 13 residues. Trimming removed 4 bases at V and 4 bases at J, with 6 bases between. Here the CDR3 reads CASSPDGANVLTF. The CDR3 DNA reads TGCGCCAGCAGCCCCGACGGGGCCAACGTCCTGACTTTC.

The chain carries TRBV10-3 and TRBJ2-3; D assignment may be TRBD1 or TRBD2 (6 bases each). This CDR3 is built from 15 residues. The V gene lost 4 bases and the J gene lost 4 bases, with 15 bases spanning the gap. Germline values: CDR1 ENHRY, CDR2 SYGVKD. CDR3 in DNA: TGTGCCATCAGTGGGGGGCGGGGACAATCAGATACGCAGTATTTT. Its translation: CAISGGRGQSDTQYF.

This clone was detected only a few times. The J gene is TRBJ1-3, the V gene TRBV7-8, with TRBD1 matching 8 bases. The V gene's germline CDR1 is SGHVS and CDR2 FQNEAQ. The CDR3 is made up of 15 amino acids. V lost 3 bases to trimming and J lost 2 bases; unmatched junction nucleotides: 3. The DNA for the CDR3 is TGTGCCAGCAGCTTGACAGGGGCCGCTGGAAACACCATATATTTT. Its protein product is CASSLTGAAGNTIYF. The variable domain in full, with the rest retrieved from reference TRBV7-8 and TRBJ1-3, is GAGVSQSPRYKVAKRGQDVALRCDPISGHVSLFWYQQALGQGPEFLTYFQNEAQLDKSGLPSDRFFAERPEGSVSTLKIQRTQQEDSAVYLCASSLTGAAGNTIYFGEGSWLTVV.

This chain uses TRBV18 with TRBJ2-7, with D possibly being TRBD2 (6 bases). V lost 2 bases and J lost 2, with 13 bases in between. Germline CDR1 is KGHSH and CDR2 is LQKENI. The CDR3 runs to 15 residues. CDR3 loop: CASSPGGTGAYEQYF. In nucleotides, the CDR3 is TGTGCCAGCTCACCAGGGGGGACGGGTGCCTACGAGCAGTACTTC.